This T cell receptor (beta chain) emerged from a study of vaccination and CD4 T cells after COVID-19 (dated by TCRdb to the early 2020s). Describing the broader study: SARS-CoV-2 positivity had been established in the convalescent patients by nasal swab PCR, and mild disease was recorded in several of these patients and severe disease in one. The convalescent cohort included six males and four females, with two Hispanic individuals, seven Caucasians, two Asians and one multiracial person. Each participant got two doses of either the Pfizer-BioNTech BNT162b2 vaccine (n=8) or the Moderna mRNA-1273 vaccine (n=2). Post-COVID blood samples from convalescent patients were collected a median of approximately 100 days after diagnosis, with a range of 35 to 161 days. Post-vaccine blood samples were obtained a median of approximately 74 days after the second vaccine dose, with a range of about 12 to 241 days. The cultures were stimulated with overlapping spike peptide pools from SARS-CoV-2 and from the common cold coronaviruses HCoV-NL63, HCoV-OC43 and HCoV-229E. Control cultures used a CEFX viral epitope pool as positive control, an HIV-1 Nef peptide pool as negative control, or no peptide. In 10 COVID-19 convalescent patients and a handful of infection-naive healthy vaccine recipients, researchers compared the spike-specific CD4+ TCR repertoire from before mRNA vaccination with the repertoire from after.

The sample's treatment or condition label is to be understood as: roughly 10-day PBMC culture with coronavirus spike peptide pools or control peptides (ViraFEST assay). The ViraFEST assay, used in the study, expanded antigen-specific T cells with peptide pools and then identified the expanded clonotypes through TCR sequencing. The convalescent patients' positive SARS-CoV-2 PCR tests fell between March and December 2020, which was before the Alpha, Beta and Delta variants emerged in the United States. Approximately 2.1 million PBMCs per well were cultured in IMDM with approximately 5.2% human AB serum and approximately 9.8 IU/ml IL-2, plus 10 ug/ml peptide pools. Half of the culture medium was replaced with fresh IL-2-containing medium on days 3 and 7. After around 10 days of culture, CD4+ T cells were isolated by negative selection using the EasySep CD4+ T cell isolation kit. Ficoll-Paque Plus gradient centrifugation was used to isolate PBMCs from whole blood, and the isolated PBMCs were then either used fresh or cryopreserved at -140C. Each culture condition was generally run in triplicate wells.

Library preparation was by PCR. At the Johns Hopkins FTIC core, DNA from the cultured CD4+ T cells underwent TCR sequencing with the Oncomine TCR Beta short-read assay. Genomic DNA was extracted from the cultured CD4+ T cells with the QIAamp micro DNA kit. Oncomine TCR Beta libraries from cultured CD4+ T cells were pooled using unique dual indexes and sequenced on an Illumina iSeq 100. The study's processing was this. Non-productive sequences were filtered out, and CDR3s that did not start with C, did not end with F or W, or were shorter than 7 amino acids were discarded. Antigen-specific clonotypes were identified with the MANAFEST web application by comparing peptide-stimulated wells with reference and other culture wells. Positive clones required FDR below 0.05, an odds ratio above 5, and productive frequency above 0.1% in at least two of three replicate wells. Cross-reactive clonotypes were defined as significantly expanded in both SARS-CoV-2 spike wells and at least one common cold coronavirus spike condition. Similarity between CDR3 sequences was evaluated in R version 3.6.1 using Levenshtein distances (stringdist) and unrooted phylogenetic trees (ape). TCRdb trimmed the raw reads at Q25, called clones with MiXCR and kept productive beta chains. All rows with the same CDR3 protein become a single entry with the most common DNA and genes. These V and J calls originate from TCRdb's pipeline instead of the authors' own analysis. The sample table shows about 4,000 distinct CDR3 sequences, and less than 20% are seen once. 21% of the sample comes from the top ten.

This clonotype was seen more than once but under ten times. Its antigen remains unidentified. No much larger clone is present one base from it, and per-base qualities are unavailable. From a lookup of the germline V gene, CDR1 and CDR2 are MGHRA and YSYEKL. Trimming removed 0 bases from V and 5 bases from J, leaving 7 bases between the germline ends. CDR3 length: 13 amino acids, cysteine to phenylalanine. CDR3 DNA is the only sequence kept; it has 39 bases, read in frame from the first base. Results the study describes overall, beyond this receptor: In convalescent patients, nearly all vaccine-specific clones (304 of 307) were found to be mono-reactive for SARS-CoV-2 spike rather than cross-reactive with common cold coronaviruses. Only a relatively small number of convalescent patients were included in the study, and early timepoints following natural infection were not analyzed. An increase in the median number of SARS-CoV-2-reactive clonotypes from roughly 20 after infection to roughly 36 after vaccination was observed, but the change was not found to be significant. In convalescent patients, a median about 84% of post-vaccine SARS-CoV-2-reactive clones were detected only after vaccination, and vaccine-specific priming was suggested by this finding.

Rearrangement joined TRBV4-1 to TRBJ1-1; the D segment could be TRBD1, given 6 matching bases. The receptor was derived from a human donor who had recovered from COVID-19. The sample consisted of CD4+ T cells from blood, cultured in vitro. DNA sequence: TGCGCCAGCAGCCAAGATACAGGGACTGAAGCTTTCTTT. This gives the protein CASSQDTGTEAFF.